One and the same sample provided the 8 T cell receptor beta chains below, sequenced in a study of blood T cell repertoires in COVID-19. The data were produced by immunoSEQ multiplex PCR, yet TCRdb's version contains in-frame clones alone and is incomplete. The sample lists over 20,000 clones, around 89% occurring once. The sample comprised peripheral blood. Every receptor here comes from a man in his 70s with active COVID-19.

There are a few counts of this clone. This chain uses TRBV5-6 with TRBJ1-2; the match to TRBD1 covers 7 bases. V lost 0 bases to trimming and J lost 4 bases; unmatched junction nucleotides: 3. Per germline, CDR1 SGHDT and CDR2 YYEEEE. The CDR3 sequence is 14 residues long. As DNA, the CDR3 is TGTGCCAGCAGCTTGGTCAGGGGGGCCTATGGCTACACCTTC. Its protein product is CASSLVRGAYGYTF.

The CDR3 nucleotides read TGCGCCAGGTTCCCGGGACTAGCGGACTACAATGAGCAGTTCTTC. Translation gives CARFPGLADYNEQFF. The V and J genes are TRBV5-1 and TRBJ2-1, with 11 bases identical to TRBD2. This CDR3 region has 15 residues. The V segment lost 8 bases and the J segment 3 bases; nucleotides outside the gene matches: 7. Germline V gene sequence: CDR1 SGHRS, CDR2 YFSETQ.

The gene calls are TRBV6-5 and TRBJ1-1, with a weak D call TRBD1 (5 bases). Trimming removed 0 bases from V and 4 bases from J, with 6 bases in between. Germline V gene data show CDR1 as MNHEY and CDR2 as SVGAGI. CDR3 length: 13 residues. The CDR3, as DNA: TGTGCCAGCAGTTACTCGGGGCCCACTGAAGCTTTCTTT. As protein: CASSYSGPTEAFF.

This chain links TRBV7-6 with TRBJ2-3, with 7 nucleotides matching TRBD2. Germline loops: CDR1 SGHVS, CDR2 FNYEAQ. Trimming took 4 bases from V and 4 from J; bases not matched to a gene: 11. The CDR3 length is 16 residues. The CDR3 DNA reads as TGTGCCAGCAGCTCCCAGACTAGCTTCTATTCAGATACGCAGTATTTT. Protein product: CASSSQTSFYSDTQYF.

This clone was observed a handful of times. This chain uses TRBV7-8 with TRBJ1-3, with 8 bases fitting TRBD1. This CDR3 is 18 amino acids long. With V trimmed by 2 bases and J by 1 base, 10 bases remained unmatched. Germline V gene data show CDR1 as SGHVS and CDR2 as FQNEAQ. The CDR3 loop reads CASSLSTGQGLSGNTIYF. CDR3 DNA sequence: TGTGCCAGCAGCTTAAGTACCGGACAGGGACTTTCTGGAAACACCATATATTTT.

The V gene is TRBV5-8, the J gene TRBJ1-2; no reliable D call. The CDR3 spans 14 residues. Germline V gene sequence: CDR1 SGHTS, CDR2 YDEGEE. With 0 bases removed from V and 7 bases from J, the gap between germline ends came to 13 bases. The CDR3 coding sequence is TGTGCCAGCAGCTTGGTAACAATTGGTGGTGGCTACACCTTC. Translation gives CASSLVTIGGGYTF. Filled out from reference TRBV5-8 and TRBJ1-2, the complete variable domain reads EAGVTQSPTHLIKTRGQQATLRCSPISGHTSVYWYQQALGLGLQFLLWYDEGEERNRGNFPPRFSGRQFPNYSSELNVNALELEDSALYLCASSLVTIGGGYTFGSGTRLTVV.

This clone turned up a few times. This chain links TRBV7-8 with TRBJ1-5, with a possible D match to TRBD1 (5 bases). This CDR3 is built from 15 residues. V gave up 2 bases and J gave up 3 bases, with 11 bases separating them. Germline CDR1 and CDR2: SGHVS and FQNEAQ. The CDR3 loop is CASSLISGINQPQHF. The CDR3 DNA sequence: TGTGCCAGCAGCTTAATTTCAGGGATCAATCAGCCCCAGCATTTT. Based on the CDR3 plus reference TRBV7-8 and TRBJ1-5, the full variable domain is GAGVSQSPRYKVAKRGQDVALRCDPISGHVSLFWYQQALGQGPEFLTYFQNEAQLDKSGLPSDRFFAERPEGSVSTLKIQRTQQEDSAVYLCASSLISGINQPQHFGDGTRLSIL.

The chain employs TRBV5-1 and TRBJ2-3; D might be TRBD2 (5 bases). This CDR3 spans 15 amino acids. Germline V CDR1 and CDR2: SGHRS, YFSETQ. Trimming took 4 bases from V and 3 from J, leaving 15 bases between them. The CDR3 is CASSEVLEGTDTQYF. CDR3 bases: TGCGCCAGCAGCGAAGTCCTAGAGGGTACAGATACGCAGTATTTT. Based on the CDR3 plus reference TRBV5-1 and TRBJ2-3, the full variable domain is KAGVTQTPRYLIKTRGQQVTLSCSPISGHRSVSWYQQTPGQGLQFLFEYFSETQRNKGNFPGRFSGRQFSNSRSEMNVSTLELGDSALYLCASSEVLEGTDTQYFGPGTRLTVL.